The sequence of this TCR beta chain was determined in a study of shared clonotypes between healthy human individuals. About the study: Per donor, CD8 memory used one plate, CD8 naive used two, CD4 memory used three and CD4 naive used three. Findings of the study overall: The naive CD4 repertoires of several donors were compared, and 5% to 6.5% of clonotypes were shared. Donors were few, which limited the genetic and exposure-history diversity represented.

This clone was observed a handful of times. Its antigen remains unknown. Donors comprised only Caucasian adults living in Nashville, Tennessee. TCRdb keeps only in-frame clones here, not all; method: immunoSEQ multiplex PCR. The sample shows roughly 2.5 million clones, around nine tenths of them seen only once. Sequencing was carried out using naive CD4+ T cells sorted from blood. The subset was: CD45RA+ positively selected. The TCR was taken from a man aged 18 to 30 in good health.

The CDR3 DNA reads TGTGCCAGCAGAGGGTATGGCACTGAAGCTTTCTTT. It translates to CASRGYGTEAFF. This chain uses TRBV2 with TRBJ1-1; D uncertain. CDR3 length equals 12 residues. The V end lost 6 bases, the J end lost 4 bases, and 9 bases lay between the germline ends. The germline CDR1 and CDR2 sequences are SNHLY and FYNNEI.